Below, 10 T cell receptor beta chains from the same sample are listed, as sequenced in a study of blood T cell repertoires in COVID-19. Measured with immunoSEQ multiplex PCR; TCRdb has only the in-frame clones, and not every one. In the table there are some 310,000 clones, 87% of which are singletons. The source material was peripheral blood. Source of these receptors: a man between 50 and 59 years old with active or convalescent COVID-19.

This chain connects TRBV5-1 to TRBJ2-7; a possible D gene is TRBD2 (5 bases). Trimming took off 3 bases at V and 4 bases at J, with 17 bases between the two ends. Germline V gene data show CDR1 as SGHRS and CDR2 as YFSETQ. This CDR3 comprises 15 residues. DNA of the CDR3: TGCGCCAGCAGCTACGGGCCGGTCGGGGAGTACGAGCAGTACTTC. It encodes CASSYGPVGEYEQYF.

This clone was detected only a few times. This rearrangement joins TRBV5-4 to TRBJ2-6, with D possibly TRBD1 on 5 matching bases. Germline lookup yields CDR1 SGHNT and CDR2 YYREEE (reference sequence). This CDR3 contains 19 residues. The V end was cut by 0 bases, the J end by 0 bases, with 16 bases between. CDR3 amino acids: CASSLGYGRVSSGANVLTF. For the CDR3, the DNA is TGTGCCAGCAGCTTGGGGTACGGCAGGGTTAGCTCTGGGGCCAACGTCCTGACTTTC.

J is TRBJ2-2 and V is TRBV9; TRBD1 aligns across 8 bases. Germline CDR1 reads SGDLS; CDR2 reads YYNGEE. This CDR3 region has 13 residues. With 4 bases clipped from V and 7 bases from J, the junction kept 3 bases outside the gene matches. Written as DNA, the CDR3 is TGTGCCAGCAGCCGACAGGGGCGCGGGGAGCTGTTTTTT. As protein: CASSRQGRGELFF.

This chain links TRBV4-3 with TRBJ2-2, with 7 bases that match TRBD1. The V and J ends lost 0 bases and 6 bases, in that order; junction bases with no gene match: 7. Germline CDR1 reads LGHNA; CDR2 reads YSLEER. The CDR3 loop spans 16 amino acids. The CDR3 DNA reads TGCGCCAGCAGCCAAGAGGATCTCACAGGGGCCGGGGAGCTGTTTTTT. This encodes CASSQEDLTGAGELFF.

The count of this clone is one. The chain couples TRBV5-1 to TRBJ2-7; TRBD1 is a possible D gene (5 bases). CDR1 SGHRS and CDR2 YFSETQ come from the germline V gene. V was trimmed by 7 bases and J by 1 base, leaving 15 bases between them. The CDR3 sequence is 14 residues long. In DNA form, the CDR3 reads TGCGCCAGCGGAAGGGGCCCTCTTTCCTACGAGCAGTACTTC. Its protein is CASGRGPLSYEQYF.

The chain is built from TRBV2 and TRBJ1-1, with 7 bases identical to TRBD1. Looked up from germline, CDR1 is SNHLY and CDR2 is FYNNEI. V gave up 8 bases and J gave up 1 base; unmatched junction bases: 1. The CDR3 sequence is 12 residues long. The CDR3 DNA sequence: TGTGCCAGCGACAGGGAGAACACTGAAGCTTTCTTT. This translates into CASDRENTEAFF.

V is TRBV2 and J is TRBJ1-1; D is perhaps TRBD1 (6 bases). This CDR3 spans 16 amino acids. Trimming removed 5 bases at V and 1 base at J, with 17 bases between. Germline V gives CDR1 SNHLY, CDR2 FYNNEI. In nucleotides, the CDR3 is TGTGCCAGCAGTAGATCCACGACAGGAACGAACACTGAAGCTTTCTTT. Protein: CASSRSTTGTNTEAFF.

V and J are TRBV6-5 and TRBJ2-3; D is possibly TRBD2 (5 bases). Trimming shortened V by 6 bases and J by 2 bases, and 15 bases separated the two germline ends. Germline values: CDR1 MNHEY, CDR2 SVGAGI. This CDR3 comprises 15 residues. The CDR3 DNA is TGTGCCAGCAGAACAATCCGGGGTCACACAGATACGCAGTATTTT. Translating it yields CASRTIRGHTDTQYF.

The chain combines TRBV7-3 with TRBJ2-1; a possible D gene is TRBD1 (5 bases). V lost 3 bases and J lost 5, with 14 bases in between. Germline CDR1 is SGHTA and CDR2 is FQGTGA. The CDR3 length is 15 residues. The CDR3 coding sequence is TGTGCCAGCAGCTTCTCCAGGGTGGTTCACAATGAGCAGTTCTTC. This codes for CASSFSRVVHNEQFF. The entire variable domain, with the rest obtained from reference TRBV7-3 and TRBJ2-1, is as follows: GAGVSQTPSNKVTEKGKYVELRCDPISGHTALYWYRQSLGQGPEFLIYFQGTGAADDSGLPNDRFFAVRPEGSVSTLKIQRTERGDSAVYLCASSFSRVVHNEQFFGPGTRLTVL.

J is TRBJ2-2 and V is TRBV4-1; 12 nucleotides match TRBD2. This CDR3 has 17 amino acids. Germline CDR1 and CDR2: MGHRA and YSYEKL. V dropped 3 bases and J dropped 5; count of bases not matched to a gene: 7. The CDR3 DNA reads TGCGCCAGCAGCCACCGACTAGCGGGAGTGGTGACCGGGGAGCTGTTTTTT. The encoded protein is CASSHRLAGVVTGELFF.